These 17 T cell receptor beta chains were all obtained from the same sample, sequenced in a study of blood T cell repertoires in COVID-19. Libraries were prepared by immunoSEQ multiplex PCR; TCRdb keeps only in-frame clonotypes and omits some of them. Among 60,000 to 75,000 clones listed, roughly 80% were seen once. The sample was peripheral blood. These receptors were taken from a woman older than 75 with acute or convalescent COVID-19.

DNA of the CDR3: TGTGCCAGTAGTATTGGAGATCCGACTAATGAAAAACTGTTTTTT. This gives the protein CASSIGDPTNEKLFF. This chain links TRBV19 with TRBJ1-4; D is uncertain. The CDR3 covers 15 residues. With 3 bases removed from V and 2 bases from J, the gap between germline ends came to 10 bases. From germline, CDR1 is LNHDA and CDR2 SQIVND (reference sequence).

This sequence joins TRBV15 and TRBJ2-7, with a tentative D call TRBD1 (6 bases). The CDR3 runs to 14 residues. From germline, CDR1 is LNHNV and CDR2 YYDKDF (reference sequence). Trimming cost V 8 bases and J 0 bases, with 14 bases left between them. CDR3 nucleotides: TGTGCCACCTCGGGTGGGGGCTCCTCCTACGAGCAGTACTTC. As protein: CATSGGGSSYEQYF. The full variable domain, in which reference TRBV15 and TRBJ2-7 provide the parts outside the CDR3, is DAMVIQNPRYQVTQFGKPVTLSCSQTLNHNVMYWYQQKSSQAPKLLFHYYDKDFNNEADTPDNFQSRRPNTSFCFLDIRSPGLGDTAMYLCATSGGGSSYEQYFGPGTRLTVT.

Details on this clone: An end of the junction does not agree with germline; a read error may underlie this. The V gene is TRBV7-7, the J gene TRBJ2-5; 15 bases are a match to TRBD2. The CDR3 spans 15 residues. Looked up from germline, CDR1 is SSHAT and CDR2 is FNYEAQ (reference sequence). The CDR3 sequence is CASSSGLAGGETQYF. CDR3 nucleotide sequence: TGTGCTAGCAGCTCGGGACTAGCGGGGGGAGAGACCCAGTACTTC.

This sequence joins TRBV4-2 and TRBJ1-4; no clear D. Trimming removed 0 bases from V and 12 bases from J, with 8 bases in between. Germline-derived CDR1 and CDR2 are LGHNA and YNFKEQ. This CDR3 comprises 12 residues. CDR3 region: CASSQEWGELFF. The CDR3 nucleotides are TGTGCCAGCAGCCAAGAGTGGGGAGAACTGTTTTTT.

The V gene is TRBV7-3, the J gene TRBJ2-3; 7 bases line up with TRBD2. The V gene end was trimmed by 4 bases and the J gene end by 2 bases; junction bases not matched to a gene: 6. Germline loops: CDR1 SGHTA, CDR2 FQGTGA. CDR3 size: 15 residues. For the CDR3, the DNA is TGTGCCAGCAGCTCTCAGGGAGGGGTCACAGATACGCAGTATTTT. This translates into CASSSQGGVTDTQYF.

This clone has only one observation. V usage is TRBV6-1 and J usage is TRBJ1-5; no firm D call. Germline assignment: CDR1 MNHNS and CDR2 SASEGT. V was shortened by 2 bases and J by 7 bases, with 12 bases between the two germline ends. The CDR3 is 14 amino acids. As DNA, the CDR3 is TGTGCCAGCAGTGAAACTATACATACCCAGCCCCAGCATTTT. Amino acids: CASSETIHTQPQHF.

J is TRBJ1-2 and V is TRBV7-9; 7 nucleotides align to TRBD1. J lost 3 bases, V lost 5 bases, and 6 bases had no gene match. The V gene's germline CDR1 is SEHNR and CDR2 FQNEAQ (reference sequence). CDR3 length equals 14 residues. CDR3 in DNA: TGTGCCAGCAGCGTGACAGGGAACGACTATGGCTACACCTTC. It specifies CASSVTGNDYGYTF.

The chain couples TRBV6-5 to TRBJ2-4; D perhaps matches TRBD2 (7 bases). In germline, CDR1 is MNHEY, CDR2 SVGAGI. CDR3 length equals 14 residues. V lost 9 bases and J 4 bases, leaving 16 bases between the germline ends. CDR3 protein: CARGGTKPKNIQYF. The CDR3 nucleotides are TGTGCCAGGGGGGGGACAAAGCCAAAAAACATTCAGTACTTC.

The chain carries TRBV21-1 and TRBJ2-7; TRBD2, the table's D call, was not compared with the DNA. TRBV21-1 constitutes a pseudogene. The CDR3 is 22 amino acids. The CDR3 DNA is TGTGCCAGCAGCATGAGGTGGCTAGCGGGGGGAACCCGATTAGGATATTCCTACGAGCAGTACTTC. Translation gives CASSMRWLAGGTRLGYSYEQYF.

This chain links TRBV7-2 with TRBJ1-2; the D gene is possibly TRBD1 (6 bases). V lost 3 bases and J lost 4, with 15 bases in between. The length of the CDR3 is 15 residues. The V gene's germline CDR1 is SGHTA and CDR2 FQGNSA. CDR3 sequence reads: CASSLVTGSSYGYTF. DNA of the CDR3: TGTGCCAGCAGCTTGGTTACAGGGTCGAGCTATGGCTACACCTTC.

The chain uses TRBV2 and TRBJ2-5; 8 nucleotides align to TRBD1. V lost 4 bases, J lost 5 bases, and 9 bases stayed unmatched. This CDR3 contains 15 residues. CDR1 and CDR2 (germline): SNHLY, FYNNEI. The CDR3: CASSGPGGGIETQYF. The CDR3 DNA is TGTGCCAGCAGTGGTCCAGGGGGCGGAATCGAGACCCAGTACTTC.

The chain is built from TRBV18 and TRBJ1-6; 8 bases map to TRBD1. This CDR3 is built from 15 residues. Germline CDR1 is KGHSH and CDR2 is LQKENI. V was clipped by 4 bases and J by 6 bases; unmatched bases: 5. CDR3 protein: CASSLQGEGNSPLHF. The CDR3 DNA sequence: TGTGCCAGCTCACTACAGGGGGAGGGTAATTCACCCCTCCACTTT.

The chain has TRBV6-1 and TRBJ2-1; D is unresolved. The V and J ends lost 3 bases and 4 bases respectively, with 7 bases between them. This CDR3 region has 13 residues. In germline, CDR1 is MNHNS, CDR2 SASEGT. The chain's CDR3 is CASSDPKYNEQFF. CDR3 nucleotide sequence: TGTGCCAGCAGTGACCCAAAATACAATGAGCAGTTCTTC.

The V call is TRBV6-5, the J call TRBJ1-2, with 7 bases fitting TRBD1. The CDR3 runs 12 residues. The J segment lost 8 bases and the V segment lost 6 bases, leaving 6 bases of the junction unmatched. CDR1 is MNHEY, CDR2 SVGAGI, per germline. The CDR3 protein is CASRTGSGGYTF. The CDR3 DNA reads as TGTGCCAGCAGGACAGGGTCCGGGGGCTACACCTTC.

This chain joins TRBV19 and TRBJ2-7; 7 bases map to TRBD1. Trimming took 2 bases from V and 5 from J; bases not matched to a gene: 6. The germline V gene has CDR1 LNHDA and CDR2 SQIVND (reference sequence). The CDR3 length is 14 residues. CDR3 sequence (DNA): TGTGCCAGTAGTATACGACAGGGTTCCCACGAGCAGTACTTC. Translation gives CASSIRQGSHEQYF. Drawing the rest from reference TRBV19 and TRBJ2-7, the complete variable domain is DGGITQSPKYLFRKEGQNVTLSCEQNLNHDAMYWYRQDPGQGLRLIYYSQIVNDFQKGDIAEGYSVSREKKESFPLTVTSAQKNPTAFYLCASSIRQGSHEQYFGPGTRLTVT.

V and J are TRBV5-1 and TRBJ1-6, with 10 nucleotides matching TRBD1. V shed 3 bases and J 9 bases; nucleotides not matched to a gene: 3. Per germline, CDR1 SGHRS and CDR2 YFSETQ. The CDR3 is 14 residues long. The chain's CDR3 is CASSSTGGISPLHF. CDR3 sequence (DNA): TGCGCCAGCAGCTCGACAGGGGGCATTTCACCCCTCCACTTT.

The CDR3 region has the DNA TGTGCCACCCTGACAGGGGGCGCGGGTGGCTACACCTTC. As protein: CATLTGGAGGYTF. This chain links TRBV28 with TRBJ1-2; 10 bases align to TRBD1. V was pared by 10 bases and J by 7 bases, with 9 bases of the junction left unmatched. CDR3 length: 13 residues. Germline V gene lookup returns CDR1 MDHEN and CDR2 SYDVKM.